The clone carrying this TCR beta chain came up a few times. V was pared by 2 bases and J by 8 bases, with 9 bases between. Germline V gene lookup returns CDR1 MNHNY and CDR2 SVGAGI (reference sequence). The CDR3 sequence is 12 residues long. This sample was included in a study of tumor-infiltrating lymphocytes in primary liver carcinoma. A primer matching the constant region was used to make TCR beta cDNA from approximately 500 ng of total RNA. Investigators got TCR beta libraries out of three nested multiplex PCR rounds, done with slightly modified ARM-PCR. Each of the first two PCR rounds ran approximately 9 cycles with TRBV1-TRBV30 forward and C-beta reverse primers. TCRdb reanalysed the multiplex PCR reads using MiXCR and keeps one entry per CDR3 protein. Among around 170,000 distinct CDR3 sequences listed, about 60% were seen once. Germline DNA was also extracted, with blood RNA taken from unsorted whole blood. Prior to the surgical procedure, about 4 milliliters of peripheral blood were collected.

The source material was peripheral blood. The source is a man in his forties or fifties with primary liver carcinoma and hepatitis B virus infection. The rearrangement links TRBV6-6 to TRBJ1-1; a weak D match, TRBD1 (6 bases). The CDR3 sequence: CASSYVGTEAFF. In DNA, the CDR3 is TGTGCCAGCAGTTACGTCGGGACAGAAGCTTTCTTT.